The 23 T cell receptor beta chains below come from one sample, sequenced in a study of T cells in Graves' hyperthyroidism and ophthalmopathy (dated by TCRdb to between 2018 and 2021). Library method: multiplex PCR. The sequencer was an Illumina HiSeq 2000. Amplification of TCR beta CDR3 regions was carried out from RNA transcripts. The TCR CDR3 was subjected to a first round of RT-PCR using the HTBI primer set and the Qiagen OneStep RT-PCR kit. TCRdb redid the processing of the public reads, applying fastp at Q25 and MiXCR, and retained in-frame beta chains. Identical CDR3 protein sequences are pooled into one entry, listed with their most common genes and DNA. This sample has about 690,000 distinct CDR3 sequences in its table, and 15% to 20% of those were observed once. The biggest ten clones account for 15% to 18% of the sample. Source material: blood. These receptors all come from a man aged 45-60 years with Graves' hyperthyroidism.

This chain joins TRBV24-1 and TRBJ2-7, with a possible D match to TRBD2 (6 bases). V dropped 0 bases and J dropped 5 bases, with 7 bases sitting between them. This CDR3 has 13 amino acids. Germline lookup yields CDR1 KGHDR and CDR2 SFDVKD. Written as DNA, the CDR3 is TGTGCCACCAGTGATTTGACTAGCAACGAGCAGTACTTC. Translation gives CATSDLTSNEQYF.

This clonotype occurred a few times. This chain joins TRBV18 and TRBJ2-6; 7 bases align to TRBD2. The V gene's germline CDR1 is KGHSH and CDR2 LQKENI. Trimming cost V 8 bases and J 0 bases; bases outside gene matches: 7. The CDR3 consists of 16 residues. The CDR3 here is CASARAGDSGANVLTF. CDR3 DNA: TGTGCCAGCGCCAGGGCGGGGGACTCTGGGGCCAACGTCCTGACTTTC.

This clonotype was observed a handful of times. The rearrangement links TRBV20-1 to TRBJ2-1; the match to TRBD2 covers 15 bases. Per germline, CDR1 DFQATT and CDR2 SNEGSKA (reference sequence). With V trimmed by 1 base and J by 2 bases, 12 bases remained unmatched. The CDR3 sequence is 20 residues long. CDR3: CSARASRGLAGGSPYNEQFF. The CDR3 coding sequence is TGCAGTGCTAGAGCCTCGAGGGGACTAGCGGGAGGATCGCCCTACAATGAGCAGTTCTTC.

This clonotype was counted at least ten times. V usage is TRBV19 and J usage is TRBJ2-3; TRBD2 matches 8 bases. The CDR3 contains 14 residues. The V gene's germline CDR1 is LNHDA and CDR2 SQIVND (reference sequence). Trimming removed 6 bases from V and 1 base from J; junction bases left unmatched: 3. The CDR3 DNA reads TGTGCCAGTAGACGGGGACTAGGCACAGATACGCAGTATTTT. The encoded protein is CASRRGLGTDTQYF.

This clonotype was counted at least ten times. The V call is TRBV11-3, the J call TRBJ1-1; TRBD1 might be the D (6 bases). Per the germline V gene, CDR1 is SGHNT and CDR2 is YENEEA. The CDR3 spans 13 residues. V was clipped by 4 bases and J by 2 bases, with 8 bases between them. The CDR3 coding sequence is TGTGCCAGCAGCTCGGACAGTAACACTGAAGCTTTCTTT. Amino acid sequence: CASSSDSNTEAFF.

There are many counts of this clonotype. The V gene is TRBV3-1, the J gene TRBJ1-1; D not certain. Germline values: CDR1 LGHDT, CDR2 YNNKEL (reference sequence). There are 11 residues in the CDR3. Trimming left V 3 bases short and J 6 bases short, with 5 bases between. CDR3 in amino acids: CASSHGPEAFF. The CDR3, as DNA: TGTGCCAGCAGCCACGGTCCTGAAGCTTTCTTT.

This clonotype was seen only a few times. The gene calls are TRBV15 and TRBJ1-2; tentative D call: TRBD1 (5 bases). Trimming stripped 2 bases from V and 6 bases from J, with 13 bases between. The CDR3 is 14 residues long. The germline V gene has CDR1 LNHNV and CDR2 YYDKDF (reference sequence). DNA of the CDR3: TGTGCCACCAGCAGAAGGGCAGGGAATGATGGCTACACCTTC. Protein: CATSRRAGNDGYTF.

This clonotype was seen only a few times. The rearrangement joins TRBV4-1 to TRBJ2-7; 8 nucleotides line up with TRBD2. Germline lookup yields CDR1 MGHRA and CDR2 YSYEKL. There are 17 residues in the CDR3. The V and J ends lost 0 bases and 0 bases, in that order; junction bases with no gene match: 7. The CDR3 nucleotides read TGCGCCAGCAGCCAAGAGATGGCGGGGGGAAGCTCCTACGAGCAGTACTTC. Amino acids: CASSQEMAGGSSYEQYF.

The chain carries TRBV5-1 and TRBJ2-7, with 9 bases matching TRBD1. This CDR3 spans 16 amino acids. Unmatched junction bases numbered 7, after V lost 2 bases and J lost 1 base. Germline CDR1 SGHRS, CDR2 YFSETQ. CDR3: CASSFGRTGVSYEQYF. In DNA form, the CDR3 reads TGCGCCAGCAGCTTCGGAAGGACAGGGGTTTCCTACGAGCAGTACTTC.

The sample holds many counts of this clonotype. The chain combines TRBV12-3 or TRBV12-4 with TRBJ2-1; 8 positions agree with TRBD2. The CDR3 extends over 18 amino acids. Losses at the gene ends were 5 bases for V and 9 bases for J; bases not matched to a gene: 21. CDR3 protein: CASSQLPSGSISWGEQFF. The CDR3 nucleotides are TGTGCCAGCAGTCAACTACCTAGCGGGTCGATCAGTTGGGGTGAGCAGTTCTTC.

This clonotype was observed at least ten times. The chain employs TRBV11-2 and TRBJ2-5; D is perhaps TRBD1 (5 bases). Germline values: CDR1 SGHAT, CDR2 FQNNGV. The CDR3 runs to 15 residues. Between the trimmed V and J ends, which lost 0 bases and 2 bases, there was a span of 10 bases. CDR3 nucleotides: TGTGCCAGCAGCTTAGACTGGCAGGGACAAGAGACCCAGTACTTC. Amino acid sequence: CASSLDWQGQETQYF.

This clonotype was counted a single time. The chain recombines TRBV12-3 or TRBV12-4 with TRBJ2-7; 9 nucleotides agree with TRBD1. J lost 6 bases, V lost 3 bases, and 6 bases had no gene match. The CDR3 totals 14 residues. The CDR3 region is CASSFGQGTAEQYF. CDR3 DNA: TGTGCCAGCAGTTTTGGACAGGGGACGGCCGAGCAGTACTTC.

A few counts support this clonotype. The rearrangement joins TRBV9 to TRBJ2-6, with TRBD2 as a possible D gene (6 bases). From germline, CDR1 is SGDLS and CDR2 YYNGEE. V was pared by 0 bases and J by 0 bases, with 10 bases between. The length of the CDR3 is 17 residues. The CDR3 coding sequence is TGTGCCAGCAGCGTAGCTACGGGGGACTCTGGGGCCAACGTCCTGACTTTC. It encodes CASSVATGDSGANVLTF.

This clonotype appeared many times. The rearrangement uses TRBV12-3 or TRBV12-4 and TRBJ2-7; 8 bases line up with TRBD1. The CDR3 is 14 residues long. With V trimmed by 3 bases and J by 4 bases, 5 bases remained unmatched. The CDR3 DNA sequence: TGTGCCAGCAGTTTCAGGACAGGGAAGTACGAGCAGTACTTC. It encodes CASSFRTGKYEQYF.

Ten or more counts support this clonotype. The chain couples TRBV29-1 to TRBJ2-1; 10 bases line up with TRBD2. CDR1 is SQVTM, CDR2 ANQGSEA, per germline. The CDR3 runs 13 residues. The DNA of the CDR3 is TGCAGTGTAGCGGGGGGATCCTACAATGAGCAGTTCTTC. Its translation is CSVAGGSYNEQFF.

This clonotype has at least ten counts. The rearrangement uses TRBV11-2 and TRBJ1-6; a weak D match, TRBD1 (6 bases). The V gene lost 6 bases and the J gene lost 8 bases, with 23 bases spanning the gap. This CDR3 is 17 amino acids long. Germline V gives CDR1 SGHAT, CDR2 FQNNGV. CDR3 in DNA: TGTGCCAGCAGAAACCCCCGGGGGGGGCAAGCAGATTCACCCCTCCACTTT. Translated: CASRNPRGGQADSPLHF.

This clonotype showed up just a few times. This chain links TRBV24-1 with TRBJ1-2; tentatively, D is TRBD1 (5 bases). The V end was cut by 6 bases, the J end by 6 bases, with 10 bases between. The germline CDR1 and CDR2 sequences are KGHDR and SFDVKD. The CDR3 length is 12 residues. CDR3 in amino acids: CATSWGGNGYTF. The CDR3 coding sequence is TGTGCCACCAGTTGGGGGGGGAATGGCTACACCTTC.

This clonotype has a handful of counts. This chain joins TRBV6-1 and TRBJ2-5; 11 bases are shared with TRBD1. The length of the CDR3 is 16 residues. V trimming: 2 bases; J trimming: 4 bases; junction bases outside the gene matches: 6. The germline gives CDR1 MNHNS, CDR2 SASEGT. Here the CDR3 reads CASSEWTGGGGETQYF. CDR3 bases: TGTGCCAGCAGTGAATGGACAGGGGGCGGGGGAGAGACCCAGTACTTC.

Only one count was recorded for this clonotype. The chain carries TRBV7-9 and TRBJ2-2; tentative D call: TRBD2 (6 bases). CDR3 length: 17 residues. CDR1 and CDR2 (germline): SEHNR, FQNEAQ (reference sequence). The V and J ends lost 6 bases and 4 bases respectively, with 21 bases between them. CDR3 amino acids: CASRSIREKSVTGELFF. CDR3 in DNA: TGTGCCAGCAGATCAATCCGGGAGAAGTCTGTCACCGGGGAGCTGTTTTTT.

This clonotype showed up many times. The chain joins TRBV7-2 to TRBJ2-5; D may be TRBD2 (6 bases). V gave up 4 bases and J gave up 4 bases, with 13 bases separating them. CDR1 is SGHTA, CDR2 FQGNSA, per germline. This CDR3 spans 14 amino acids. The CDR3: CASSSAGNRETQYF. In DNA, the CDR3 is TGTGCCAGCAGCTCCGCGGGAAATCGAGAGACCCAGTACTTC. Complete variable domain (other parts from reference TRBV7-2 and TRBJ2-5): GAGVSQSPSNKVTEKGKDVELRCDPISGHTALYWYRQSLGQGLEFLIYFQGNSAPDKSGLPSDRFSAERTGGSVSTLTIQRTQQEDSAVYLCASSSAGNRETQYFGPGTRLLVL.

Only one count was recorded for this clonotype. A much bigger clone sits one base away, suggesting this may be a read error. This sequence joins TRBV12-3 or TRBV12-4 and TRBJ2-3; possible D gene TRBD2, 7 bases. This CDR3 has 18 residues. CDR3 protein: CTSSTGLGWGATLDTQYF. CDR3 DNA: TGTACCAGCAGTACAGGACTAGGCTGGGGGGCAACTTTGGATACGCAGTATTTT.

This clonotype was counted ten times or more. The chain has TRBV30 and TRBJ2-5, with no clear D. Trimming removed 8 bases at V and 3 bases at J, with 7 bases between. The CDR3 runs 10 residues. Germline V CDR1 and CDR2: GTSNPN, SVGIG (reference sequence). The CDR3 DNA follows: TGTGCCCTATCTGAAGAGACCCAGTACTTC. This gives the protein CALSEETQYF.

There are a few counts of this clonotype. V is TRBV6-2 or TRBV6-3 and J is TRBJ1-1; D gene uncertain. Trimming shortened V by 3 bases and J by 2 bases, and 10 bases separated the two germline ends. Germline V CDR1 and CDR2: MNHEY, SVGEGT. This CDR3 contains 14 residues. CDR3 residues: CASSYGDLNTEAFF. The DNA of the CDR3 is TGTGCCAGCAGTTATGGGGATTTAAACACTGAAGCTTTCTTT.